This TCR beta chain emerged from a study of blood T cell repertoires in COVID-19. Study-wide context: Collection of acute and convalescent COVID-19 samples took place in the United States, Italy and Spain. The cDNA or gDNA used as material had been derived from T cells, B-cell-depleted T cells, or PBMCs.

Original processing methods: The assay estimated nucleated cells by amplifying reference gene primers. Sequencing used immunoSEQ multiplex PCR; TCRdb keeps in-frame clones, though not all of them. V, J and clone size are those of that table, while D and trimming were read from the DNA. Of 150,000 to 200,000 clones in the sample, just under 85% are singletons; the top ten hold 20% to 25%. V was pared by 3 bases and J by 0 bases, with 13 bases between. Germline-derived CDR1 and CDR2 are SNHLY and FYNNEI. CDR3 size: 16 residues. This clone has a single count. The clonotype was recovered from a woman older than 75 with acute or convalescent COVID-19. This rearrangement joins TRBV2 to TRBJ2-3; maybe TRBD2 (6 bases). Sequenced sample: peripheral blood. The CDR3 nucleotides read TGTGCCAGCAGTGAGAGAATAGCGGCTAGCACAGATACGCAGTATTTT. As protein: CASSERIAASTDTQYF.